The 18 T cell receptor beta chains given below trace back to one sample, sequenced in a study of regulatory dendritic cells for organ transplantation. Sorted subsets were CFSE-labeled and cultured around five days with allogeneic dendritic cells. Their antigens remain unidentified. Clones were sequenced by immunoSEQ multiplex PCR, and TCRdb holds only the in-frame ones, with some missing. The table includes under 12,000 clones, roughly 71% detected once. Specimen: memory CD4+ T cells from blood cultured with regulatory dendritic cells. As for subset: CD45RO+ memory T cells. These TCRs come from a human donor in good health.

The chain carries TRBV2 and TRBJ1-1; 9 bases line up with TRBD1. This CDR3 has 15 amino acids. Germline V gives CDR1 SNHLY, CDR2 FYNNEI. V shed 5 bases, J shed 5 bases, and the junction held 9 bases outside the gene matches. The CDR3 nucleotides read TGTGCCAGCAGTCTGACGGGACAGGGCGGAACTGAAGCTTTCTTT. Protein: CASSLTGQGGTEAFF. The variable domain in full, completed from reference TRBV2 and TRBJ1-1, reads EPEVTQTPSHQVTQMGQEVILRCVPISNHLYFYWYRQILGQKVEFLVSFYNNEISEKSEIFDDQFSVERPDGSNFTLKIRSTKLEDSAMYFCASSLTGQGGTEAFFGQGTRLTVV.

The chain links TRBV10-3 to TRBJ2-7; D is unclear. Germline V gene data show CDR1 as ENHRY and CDR2 as SYGVKD. This CDR3 contains 12 residues. V dropped 2 bases and J dropped 4 bases, with 6 bases sitting between them. The CDR3 reads CAISERDYEQYF. The CDR3 nucleotides read TGTGCCATCAGTGAGCGAGATTACGAGCAGTACTTC.

The chain recombines TRBV6-5 with TRBJ1-1; TRBD1 matches at 11 bases. Germline-derived CDR1 and CDR2 are MNHEY and SVGAGI. The CDR3 runs to 14 residues. Trimming at V came to 6 bases and at J to 6 bases, leaving 6 bases not matched to a gene. In nucleotides, the CDR3 is TGTGCCAGCAGGAGGGGGACAGGGGGAGCTGAAGCTTTCTTT. It codes for CASRRGTGGAEAFF.

The gene calls are TRBV6-1 and TRBJ1-2; D is possibly TRBD1 (5 bases). This CDR3 contains 13 residues. Between the trimmed V and J ends, which lost 1 base and 6 bases, there was a span of 9 bases. Germline V lookup: CDR1 MNHNS, CDR2 SASEGT. The CDR3 DNA follows: TGTGCCAGCAGTGAAGGGGGCTCTCATGGCTACACCTTC. Residues: CASSEGGSHGYTF.

V is TRBV6-5 and J is TRBJ1-2; 9 nucleotides match TRBD1. Germline trimming cut 5 bases from V and 11 bases from J; bases unmatched to any gene: 3. CDR1 is MNHEY, CDR2 SVGAGI, per germline. The CDR3 contains 11 residues. CDR3: CASSRQGVYTF. CDR3 DNA sequence: TGTGCCAGCAGTAGACAGGGGGTATACACCTTC.

The V call is TRBV5-1, the J call TRBJ2-7; 7 bases map to TRBD1. The V gene's germline CDR1 is SGHRS and CDR2 YFSETQ. The trim removed 4 bases at V and 5 bases at J, leaving 9 bases unmatched. This CDR3 has 14 amino acids. The CDR3 spells CASSIGQAWDEQYF. DNA of the CDR3: TGCGCCAGCAGCATAGGACAGGCCTGGGACGAGCAGTACTTC.

The sample holds a few counts of this clone. This chain joins TRBV7-2 and TRBJ2-2; maybe TRBD1 (6 bases). CDR1 SGHTA and CDR2 FQGNSA come from the germline V gene. The CDR3 totals 15 residues. Trimming left V 6 bases short and J 1 base short, with 12 bases between. The CDR3 loop is CASRPPGQNTGELFF. The CDR3 DNA is TGTGCCAGCAGACCTCCGGGACAGAACACCGGGGAGCTGTTTTTT.

The rearrangement joins TRBV29-1 to TRBJ1-1, with TRBD1 matching 7 bases. The germline V gene encodes CDR1 SQVTM and CDR2 ANQGSEA. V lost 5 bases to trimming and J lost 4 bases; unmatched junction nucleotides: 1. This CDR3 has 11 residues. Here the CDR3 reads CSVRTGTEAFF. DNA of the CDR3: TGCAGCGTTAGGACAGGCACTGAAGCTTTCTTT.

The J gene is TRBJ1-2, the V gene TRBV4-1; 9 nucleotides match TRBD1. In germline, CDR1 is MGHRA, CDR2 YSYEKL. CDR3 length: 17 amino acids. Trimming at V came to 4 bases and at J to 4 bases, leaving 13 bases not matched to a gene. As DNA, the CDR3 is TGCGCCAGCAGCCTATCCCCGGGGGGGGACAGGGCCTATGGCTACACCTTC. The encoded protein is CASSLSPGGDRAYGYTF.

The gene calls are TRBV19 and TRBJ2-7; 7 bases align to TRBD2. This CDR3 has 15 residues. The V gene's germline CDR1 is LNHDA and CDR2 SQIVND (reference sequence). Trimming took 3 bases from V and 6 from J; bases not matched to a gene: 11. The CDR3 protein is CASSIGLVYDSEQYF. CDR3 coding DNA: TGTGCCAGTAGTATCGGACTAGTTTACGATTCCGAGCAGTACTTC. The whole variable domain, filled in from reference TRBV19 and TRBJ2-7, reads DGGITQSPKYLFRKEGQNVTLSCEQNLNHDAMYWYRQDPGQGLRLIYYSQIVNDFQKGDIAEGYSVSREKKESFPLTVTSAQKNPTAFYLCASSIGLVYDSEQYFGPGTRLTVT.

The V call is TRBV5-1, the J call TRBJ1-1; D not certain. This CDR3 has 15 residues. The V end was cut by 6 bases, the J end by 0 bases, with 15 bases between. CDR1 SGHRS and CDR2 YFSETQ come from the germline V gene. CDR3 nucleotide sequence: TGCGCCAGCACCCGGGGTCTGGGAATGAACACTGAAGCTTTCTTT. Residues: CASTRGLGMNTEAFF.

This clone was seen only a few times. This sequence joins TRBV7-2 and TRBJ2-1; TRBD2 might be the D (6 bases). Germline CDR1 is SGHTA and CDR2 is FQGNSA. CDR3 length: 15 residues. Trimming shortened V by 1 base and J by 2 bases, and 9 bases separated the two germline ends. The CDR3 is CASSLDGGAYNEQFF. As DNA, the CDR3 is TGTGCCAGCAGCTTAGACGGGGGAGCCTACAATGAGCAGTTCTTC.

V is TRBV27 and J is TRBJ2-1; 8 positions match TRBD2. V lost 4 bases, J lost 8 bases, and 10 bases stayed unmatched. CDR1 MNHEY and CDR2 SMNVEV come from the germline V gene (reference sequence). This CDR3 is built from 15 residues. CDR3 loop: CASSSPGLGRDEQFF. CDR3 sequence (DNA): TGTGCCAGCAGTTCGCCGGGACTAGGCAGGGATGAGCAGTTCTTC.

The chain links TRBV19 to TRBJ2-5; 9 bases fit TRBD1. The CDR3 sequence is 15 residues long. Unmatched junction bases numbered 10, after V lost 7 bases and J lost 4 bases. Germline V lookup: CDR1 LNHDA, CDR2 SQIVND (reference sequence). For the CDR3, the DNA is TGTGCCAGTACCGAGGGGACAGGGTGGGGAGAGACCCAGTACTTC. Its protein product is CASTEGTGWGETQYF.

This chain uses TRBV6-5 with TRBJ2-3; the match to TRBD2 covers 15 bases. CDR1 is MNHEY, CDR2 SVGAGI, per germline. J lost 9 bases, V lost 2 bases, and 0 bases had no gene match. This CDR3 comprises 14 residues. This chain's CDR3 is CASSYGTSGGTQYF. For the CDR3, the DNA is TGTGCCAGCAGTTACGGGACTAGCGGGGGGACGCAGTATTTT.

This clone was seen a handful of times. CDR3 sequence (DNA): TGTGCCAGCAGTGAAGGGCAGGCGATACAATATACGCAGTATTTT. Its translation: CASSEGQAIQYTQYF. The chain carries TRBV6-1 and TRBJ2-3; no clear D gene. Deletions cut 1 base from V and 7 bases from J, with 15 bases between. CDR1 is MNHNS and CDR2 is SASEGT in the germline V gene. The CDR3 length is 15 residues.

This chain links TRBV2 with TRBJ2-3; no clear D gene. The V gene's germline CDR1 is SNHLY and CDR2 FYNNEI. V dropped 4 bases and J dropped 1 base, with 9 bases sitting between them. This CDR3 spans 14 amino acids. CDR3 DNA sequence: TGTGCCAGCAGTGTGGGCAGTCGCACAGATACGCAGTATTTT. Protein sequence: CASSVGSRTDTQYF.

The chain links TRBV4-1 to TRBJ2-1; 16 bases match TRBD2. V dropped 4 bases and J dropped 7; count of bases not matched to a gene: 4. The CDR3 consists of 16 residues. Germline values: CDR1 MGHRA, CDR2 YSYEKL. The CDR3 loop is CASSPGLAGGHNEQFF. The CDR3 DNA is TGCGCCAGCAGCCCGGGACTAGCGGGGGGGCATAATGAGCAGTTCTTC.